A selection of T cell receptor beta chains follows, all from one sample in a study of cytomegalovirus exposure and HLA in healthy donors. The table came from immunoSEQ multiplex PCR; TCRdb's copy has only in-frame clones and leaves some out. The data contain under 150,000 clones, roughly 67% of them singletons. Sequencing was performed on PBMCs. Receptor source: a man between 18 and 35 years old in good health and CMV-seropositive. Both conserved end residues are part of each CDR3. Fields, in order: D gene, J gene, clone size, V gene, CDR3 DNA, CDR3 protein. The D gene is left open where the match is weak. Size is stated for part of the rows, as once, few or many counts, or as a class when the clone is expanded.

>NA|TRBJ2-1|NA|TRBV28
TGTGCCAGCAGTTTGATGAGGGCTTCCTACAATGAGCAGTTCTTC
CASSLMRASYNEQFF
>NA|TRBJ1-6|few|TRBV21-1
TGTGCCAGCAAAGGAGGTGGGGGGGATTATAATTCACCCCTCCACTTT
CASKGGGGDYNSPLHF
>TRBD2|TRBJ2-5|once|TRBV27
TGTGCCAGCAGTCTATCCGGGGTAGCGGGGGGTTGGGAGACCCAGTACTTC
CASSLSGVAGGWETQYF
>NA|TRBJ2-1|NA|TRBV10-3
TGTGCCATCAGTGATCCCAGGGGCTCTTCAGGTGAGCAGTTCTTC
CAISDPRGSSGEQFF
>TRBD2|TRBJ2-3|NA|TRBV10-3
TGTGCCATCAGTGGAGGGGGACTAGCCCTCACAGATACGCAGTATTTT
CAISGGGLALTDTQYF
>NA|TRBJ2-7|NA|TRBV5-6
TGTGCCAGCAGCTGGGCAGGGTTCCACGAGCAGTACTTC
CASSWAGFHEQYF
>TRBD1|TRBJ1-2|NA|TRBV5-4
TGTGCCAGCAGCCGGCCGGAACTGGGACAGCCCTATGGCTACACCTTC
CASSRPELGQPYGYTF
>NA|TRBJ2-3|NA|TRBV10-3
TGTGCCATCAGTGAGTCGACGGGGGGCACAGATACGCAGTATTTT
CAISESTGGTDTQYF
>NA|TRBJ1-2|NA|TRBV6-5
TGTGCCAGCAGTTCGTCGACAGACAGGTTCGGGGGCTACACCTTC
CASSSSTDRFGGYTF
>TRBD1|TRBJ1-4|few|TRBV30
TGTGCCTGGAGCCTCTCGGGACAGTTTCTGAATCGAAAACTGTTTTTT
CAWSLSGQFLNRKLFF
>NA|TRBJ2-1|NA|TRBV2
TGTGCCAGCAGGCCCGATAGTGCCAATGAGCAGTTCTTC
CASRPDSANEQFF
>NA|TRBJ2-7|few|TRBV30
TGTGCCTGGAGTGTACTCGCGCGGGGCGAGCAGTACTTC
CAWSVLARGEQYF
>TRBD1|TRBJ1-4|few|TRBV2
TGTGCAACACTGGCCGGGACAGGGGATGAAAAACTGTTTTTT
CATLAGTGDEKLFF
>TRBD1|TRBJ1-5|NA|TRBV10-3
TGTGCCATCAGTGAGTCCCCCAGGGGGCTCAATCAGCCCCAGCATTTT
CAISESPRGLNQPQHF
>NA|TRBJ2-5|NA|TRBV2
TGTGCCAGTTTTCCCGGGGTCCAAGAGACCCAGTACTTC
CASFPGVQETQYF